A selection of T cell receptor beta chains follows, all from one sample in a study of shared clonotypes between healthy human individuals. Assay used: immunoSEQ multiplex PCR; TCRdb lists only in-frame clones, some missing. The sample consists of about 680,000 clones, about 80% of them appearing once. The material sequenced was memory CD4+ T cells sorted from blood. Every receptor here comes from a woman in her thirties in good health. The CDR3 runs from the conserved cysteine through the conserved F or W. The D gene is left open where the match is weak. Not every row has a clone size; where given, it reads once, few, many or a size class.

clone size: .
J gene: TRBJ2-7
V gene: TRBV4-1
D gene: .
CDR3 protein: CASSQPTRSYEQYF
CDR3 DNA: TGCGCCAGCAGCCAACCGACTAGATCCTACGAGCAGTACTTC

clone size: .
J gene: TRBJ1-2
V gene: TRBV27
D gene: .
CDR3 protein: CASSQIAGGPYGYTF
CDR3 DNA: TGTGCCAGCAGTCAGATCGCGGGGGGCCCCTATGGCTACACCTTC

clone size: .
J gene: TRBJ2-5
V gene: TRBV28
D gene: TRBD2
CDR3 protein: CASSWGGSSGRDRQETQYF
CDR3 DNA: TGTGCCAGCAGCTGGGGGGGTTCAAGCGGGAGGGACAGACAAGAGACCCAGTACTTC

clone size: .
J gene: TRBJ1-1
V gene: TRBV28
D gene: .
CDR3 protein: CASSRGQPNTEAFF
CDR3 DNA: TGTGCCAGCAGTAGAGGACAGCCGAACACTGAAGCTTTCTTT

clone size: .
J gene: TRBJ1-1
V gene: TRBV28
D gene: .
CDR3 protein: CASSAPPRPNTEAFF
CDR3 DNA: TGTGCCAGCAGTGCCCCCCCGCGCCCGAACACTGAAGCTTTCTTT

clone size: .
J gene: TRBJ1-2
V gene: TRBV4-1
D gene: .
CDR3 protein: CASSQRQEDYGYTF
CDR3 DNA: TGCGCCAGCAGCCAGAGACAGGAAGACTATGGCTACACCTTC

clone size: .
J gene: TRBJ2-3
V gene: TRBV6-6
D gene: .
CDR3 protein: CASSQPGVYIDTQYF
CDR3 DNA: TGTGCCAGCAGCCAACCAGGGGTTTATATCGATACGCAGTATTTT

clone size: .
J gene: TRBJ2-7
V gene: TRBV2
D gene: TRBD2
CDR3 protein: CASSPPSGSYEQYF
CDR3 DNA: TGTGCCAGCAGTCCCCCCAGCGGGAGCTACGAGCAGTACTTC

clone size: .
J gene: TRBJ1-5
V gene: TRBV6-1
D gene: .
CDR3 protein: CASSEGGGSSFQPQHF
CDR3 DNA: TGTGCCAGCAGTGAAGGGGGAGGGTCCAGTTTCCAGCCCCAGCATTTT

clone size: .
J gene: TRBJ1-4
V gene: TRBV15
D gene: TRBD1
CDR3 protein: CATSRDSGTANEKLFF
CDR3 DNA: TGTGCCACCAGCAGAGATTCGGGGACAGCGAATGAAAAACTGTTTTTT

clone size: .
J gene: TRBJ2-3
V gene: TRBV4-1
D gene: TRBD2
CDR3 protein: CASSQRNLLAGVGDTQYF
CDR3 DNA: TGCGCCAGCAGCCAAAGAAACTTACTAGCGGGAGTGGGAGATACGCAGTATTTT

clone size: .
J gene: TRBJ2-7
V gene: TRBV19
D gene: .
CDR3 protein: CATTGTGLETEQYF
CDR3 DNA: TGTGCCACTACGGGCACTGGACTCGAAACTGAGCAGTACTTC

clone size: .
J gene: TRBJ2-5
V gene: TRBV6-9
D gene: .
CDR3 protein: CASRGPYQETQYF
CDR3 DNA: TGTGCCAGCAGGGGGCCCTACCAAGAGACCCAGTACTTC

clone size: .
J gene: TRBJ2-1
V gene: TRBV18
D gene: .
CDR3 protein: CASSPRKSYNEQFF
CDR3 DNA: TGTGCCAGCTCACCTCGGAAGTCCTACAATGAGCAGTTCTTC

clone size: few
J gene: TRBJ1-4
V gene: TRBV29-1
D gene: .
CDR3 protein: CSVHARGGNEKLFF
CDR3 DNA: TGCAGCGTCCATGCCCGGGGTGGGAATGAAAAACTGTTTTTT

clone size: .
J gene: TRBJ1-1
V gene: TRBV2
D gene: .
CDR3 protein: CASTIMRHAEAFF
CDR3 DNA: TGTGCCAGCACCATAATGAGACACGCTGAAGCTTTCTTT

clone size: .
J gene: TRBJ1-4
V gene: TRBV28
D gene: .
CDR3 protein: CASSPGMKVREKLFF
CDR3 DNA: TGTGCCAGCAGCCCGGGGATGAAAGTACGGGAAAAACTGTTTTTT

clone size: many
J gene: TRBJ2-1
V gene: TRBV10-2
D gene: .
CDR3 protein: CASTYALSYNEQFF
CDR3 DNA: TGCGCCAGCACCTACGCCCTATCCTACAATGAGCAGTTCTTC

clone size: .
J gene: TRBJ1-1
V gene: TRBV18
D gene: .
CDR3 protein: CASSPPSVNTEAFF
CDR3 DNA: TGTGCCAGCTCACCACCGTCGGTGAACACTGAAGCTTTCTTT

clone size: .
J gene: TRBJ2-1
V gene: TRBV29-1
D gene: TRBD2
CDR3 protein: CSVFSGLESSYNEQFF
CDR3 DNA: TGCAGCGTTTTCTCCGGACTAGAAAGCTCCTACAATGAGCAGTTCTTC

clone size: .
J gene: TRBJ1-2
V gene: TRBV6-5
D gene: .
CDR3 protein: CASSYSAMFGRGYTF
CDR3 DNA: TGTGCCAGCAGTTACTCTGCAATGTTCGGGCGTGGCTACACCTTC

clone size: once
J gene: TRBJ2-7
V gene: TRBV5-1
D gene: .
CDR3 protein: CASSLQGGDYEQYF
CDR3 DNA: TGCGCCAGCAGCTTACAGGGTGGCGATTACGAGCAGTACTTC